This TCR beta chain was documented in a study of identical twins. TCRdb re-called the 5' RACE reads through MiXCR, storing one row per CDR3 protein. Of around 1.7 million distinct CDR3 sequences listed, 32% are singletons. This CDR3 has 12 amino acids. V lost 4 bases and J 0 bases, leaving 1 base between the germline ends. Per germline, CDR1 SGHDN and CDR2 FVKESK. The rearrangement joins TRBV14 to TRBJ1-3; no reliable D call. The receptor was derived from a newborn girl in good health. The sample consisted of cord blood. The CDR3 nucleotides read TGTGCCAGCAGCCCCTCTGGAAACACCATATATTTT. Translating gives CASSPSGNTIYF.